The rows below give T cell receptor beta chains drawn from one sample of a study of CD8 T cells in ankylosing spondylitis. TCRdb re-analysed the 5' RACE reads in MiXCR, keeping a single row per CDR3 protein. Among around 99,000 distinct CDR3 sequences, about 9.1% were seen once, and the ten largest hold approximately 5.5%. Specimen: blood, either unsorted or a sorted T cell fraction (not recorded which). The receptors here all came from a male donor with ankylosing spondylitis or in good health (not recorded which). Each CDR3 is given with its conserved first and last residue. A D gene is named only where the DNA matches it firmly. Clone size, where shown, is once, few, many, or a class for clones that have expanded.

j_call clone_size v_call cdr3_length d_call cdr3_aa cdr3_nt
TRBJ1-6 many TRBV12-3/TRBV12-4 13 TRBD1 CASRPSQDRRLHF TGTGCCAGCAGACCCTCTCAGGACAGGCGCCTCCACTTT
TRBJ2-7 many TRBV18 16 TRBD1 CASSPIGTGVGYEQYF TGTGCCAGCTCACCAATTGGAACAGGGGTGGGCTACGAGCAGTACTTC
TRBJ2-3 many TRBV7-2 14 - CASSRWGAGGTQYF TGTGCCAGCAGCCGCTGGGGGGCGGGCGGTACGCAGTATTTT
TRBJ1-6 - TRBV7-9 15 - CASSSQDSYNSPLHF TGTGCCAGCAGCTCACAGGACTCCTATAATTCACCCCTCCACTTT
TRBJ1-1 many TRBV7-9 13 - CASSSTGVTEAFF TGTGCCAGCAGCTCAACGGGGGTCACTGAAGCTTTCTTT
TRBJ2-1 many TRBV2 16 TRBD2 CASSHRTSGSYNEQFF TGTGCCAGCAGTCATAGGACTAGCGGGTCTTACAATGAGCAGTTCTTC
TRBJ2-1 many TRBV7-6 14 TRBD2 CASSDIAGRNEQFF TGTGCCAGCAGCGATATAGCGGGGAGAAATGAGCAGTTCTTC
TRBJ2-7 many TRBV12-3/TRBV12-4 14 TRBD1 CASTVAQGVHEQYF TGTGCCAGCACCGTGGCACAGGGGGTCCACGAGCAGTACTTC
TRBJ2-1 many TRBV29-1 12 - CSVEVDSNEQFF TGCAGCGTTGAGGTGGATAGCAATGAGCAGTTCTTC
TRBJ2-7 many TRBV12-3/TRBV12-4 13 - CASSSTGPYEQYF TGTGCCAGCAGCTCGACAGGACCCTACGAGCAGTACTTC
TRBJ2-5 many TRBV11-2 14 - CASSLEGGQETQYF TGTGCCAGCAGCTTAGAGGGGGGCCAAGAGACCCAGTACTTC
TRBJ2-2 many TRBV5-6 15 - CASSLDTVYTGELFF TGTGCCAGCAGCTTGGACACAGTCTACACCGGGGAGCTGTTTTTT
TRBJ1-2 many TRBV20-1 11 - CSATENYGYTF TGCAGTGCTACCGAGAACTATGGCTACACCTTC
TRBJ2-1 many TRBV4-1 15 - CASSPTQSSYNEQFF TGCGCCAGCAGCCCTACACAGAGCTCCTACAATGAGCAGTTCTTC
TRBJ2-7 many TRBV7-8 11 - CASSLTYEQYF TGTGCCAGCAGCTTAACCTACGAGCAGTACTTC
TRBJ2-5 many TRBV6-6 13 TRBD1 CASTRTGEETQYF TGTGCCAGCACCAGGACAGGGGAAGAGACCCAGTACTTC